A selection of T cell receptor beta chains follows, all from one sample in a study of cytomegalovirus exposure and HLA in healthy donors. TCRdb keeps only in-frame clones here, not all; method: immunoSEQ multiplex PCR. The repertoire consists of 40,000 to 55,000 clones, with about 78% occurring once and the leading ten covering approximately 3.5%. The sequencing input was PBMCs. Every receptor here comes from a woman in her thirties in good health and CMV-seronegative. The CDR3 runs from the conserved cysteine through the conserved F or W. The D gene is left open where the match is weak. Clone size, where shown, is once, few, many, or a class for clones that have expanded.

TRBV25-1	TRBJ1-1	-	-	TGTGCCAGCAGTGAATATAGAGGGAAACACACTGAAGCTTTCTTT	CASSEYRGKHTEAFF
TRBV6-1	TRBJ2-4	few	-	TGTGCCAGCAGTGAGGGGCCCAAAAACATTCAGTACTTC	CASSEGPKNIQYF
TRBV6-5	TRBJ2-7	-	-	TGTGCCAGCAGCCGACTGACTAGCTACGAGCAGTACTTC	CASSRLTSYEQYF
TRBV6-5	TRBJ2-1	few	-	TGTGCCAGCACTCCCGACTTTTCCTACAATGAGCAGTTCTTC	CASTPDFSYNEQFF
TRBV30	TRBJ2-3	-	-	TGTGCCTGGAGTAGGGGAGATACGCAGTATTTT	CAWSRGDTQYF
TRBV29-1	TRBJ2-1	-	TRBD1	TGCAGCGTTGAAGAAGACAGGGGTAATGAGCAGTTCTTC	CSVEEDRGNEQFF
TRBV13	TRBJ1-1	-	TRBD1	TGTGCCAGCAGCCCGACAGGGAGGTCTACTGAAGCTTTCTTT	CASSPTGRSTEAFF
TRBV7-9	TRBJ2-7	-	TRBD1	TGTGCCAGCAGCGTCTCCGGGACAGGGGTCGAGCAGTACTTC	CASSVSGTGVEQYF
TRBV2	TRBJ2-7	-	TRBD1	TGTGCCAGCAGTCTGGACAGGGGTCCCTACGAGCAGTACTTC	CASSLDRGPYEQYF
TRBV6-6	TRBJ2-5	-	-	TGTGCCAGCAGTTACTCACGGGTACAAGAGACCCAGTACTTC	CASSYSRVQETQYF
TRBV30	TRBJ1-2	-	TRBD1	TGTGCCTGGAGCATAACGACCGGGACAGGGAGTTTTGGCTACACCTTC	CAWSITTGTGSFGYTF
TRBV30	TRBJ1-5	-	-	TGTGCCTGGAGTGTCGGTACTAGCAATCAGCCCCAGCATTTT	CAWSVGTSNQPQHF
TRBV5-1	TRBJ1-6	-	-	TGCGCCAGCAGCTCCGGGACACAACATTCACCCCTCCACTTT	CASSSGTQHSPLHF
TRBV28	TRBJ2-1	-	TRBD1	TGTGCCAGCAGGGGACAGGGCGATGAGCAGTTCTTC	CASRGQGDEQFF
TRBV29-1	TRBJ2-3	-	-	TGCAGCGTTTCATCCCGGGGGGGGAACAGGGGAGGTACAGATACGCAGTATTTT	CSVSSRGGNRGGTDTQYF
TRBV5-1	TRBJ1-1	-	-	TGCGCCAGCAGCGGCGGGAAAGGGGACACTGAAGCTTTCTTT	CASSGGKGDTEAFF
TRBV6-6	TRBJ1-1	-	-	TGTGCCACCAGCGTGAACACTGAAGCTTTCTTT	CATSVNTEAFF
TRBV19	TRBJ1-4	-	-	TGTGCCAGTAGTATACTGGGCCTCGATAGTTTGGTTTTT	CASSILGLDSLVF
TRBV30	TRBJ1-1	once	-	TGTGCCTGCTCCCGGGGTCTTCAGGAGGCTTTCTTT	CACSRGLQEAFF
TRBV29-1	TRBJ1-2	once	-	TGCAGCGTGATCAGCTATGGCTACACCTTC	CSVISYGYTF
TRBV6-5	TRBJ2-5	-	-	TGTGCCAGCAGTTACAGAGGACAGCGCCAAGAGACCCAGTACTTC	CASSYRGQRQETQYF
TRBV29-1	TRBJ2-2	-	-	TGCAGCGTTGAAGCTGGAGGGAAAAACACCGGGGAGCTGTTTTTT	CSVEAGGKNTGELFF
TRBV6-1	TRBJ2-1	-	-	TGTGCCAGCAGTCCCGGGGGGCATGAGCAGTTCTTC	CASSPGGHEQFF
TRBV27	TRBJ2-3	-	TRBD2	TGTGCCAGCAGTTTAATTCCCCAGCGGGATCAGTATTTT	CASSLIPQRDQYF
TRBV29-1	TRBJ2-3	-	TRBD2	TGCAGCGTTGGGGGGCTAGCGGGGGGTTTAAGCACAGATACGCAGTATTTT	CSVGGLAGGLSTDTQYF
TRBV4-1	TRBJ2-7	few	TRBD2	TGCGCCAGCAGCCAAGAAGGAAGACTAGCGTCCTCCTACGAGCAGTACTTC	CASSQEGRLASSYEQYF
TRBV6-5	TRBJ2-7	-	TRBD1	TGTGCCAGCAGTTACTCCCCGGACAGGGACCACGAGCAGTACTTC	CASSYSPDRDHEQYF
TRBV4-2	TRBJ2-7	-	-	TGTGCCAGCAGCCAAGTCTTCGGGGAAGACTACGAGCAGTACTTC	CASSQVFGEDYEQYF
TRBV21-1	TRBJ2-2	-	-	TGTGCCACATATATAGCGAACACCGGGGAGCTGTTTTTT	CATYIANTGELFF
TRBV5-8	TRBJ2-1	few	-	TGTGCCAGCAGCTTGGGGCTAGCGACCTACAATGAGCAGTTCTTC	CASSLGLATYNEQFF
TRBV6-6	TRBJ1-1	-	TRBD1	TGTGCCAGCGGCCTAAACCAAAGGGGGCCGAACACTGAAGCTTTCTTT	CASGLNQRGPNTEAFF
TRBV2	TRBJ1-5	-	-	TGTGCCAGCAGTACCGACAGCAGCAATCAGCCCCAGCATTTT	CASSTDSSNQPQHF
TRBV6-4	TRBJ2-3	-	-	TGTGCCAGCAGCCTCCCCCCACAAGGGGCAGATACGCAGTATTTT	CASSLPPQGADTQYF
TRBV6-5	TRBJ1-2	-	-	TGTGCCAGCTGTAGTATCCTGGGGACAAGCTATGGCTACACCTTC	CASCSILGTSYGYTF
TRBV19	TRBJ1-1	-	-	TGTGCCAGCTGCGAAGGGAGCACTGAAGCTTTCTTT	CASCEGSTEAFF
TRBV28	TRBJ2-1	-	-	TGTGCCAGCCAGTCGGCAGGGCGATATGAGCAGTTCTTC	CASQSAGRYEQFF
TRBV9	TRBJ2-5	-	TRBD2	TGTGCCAGCAGCTCAACCGGGACTAGCGCACAAGAGACCCAGTACTTC	CASSSTGTSAQETQYF
TRBV4-2	TRBJ1-1	-	-	TGTGCCAGCAGCCCGCGACGGGGAGAGATGAACACTGAAGCTTTCTTT	CASSPRRGEMNTEAFF